This TCR beta chain was recovered during a study of regulatory T cells in long-lasting Graves disease (dated by TCRdb to about 2021). In terms of the full investigation: Antithyroid drugs had been taken for less than 3 months by newly diagnosed Graves' disease patients. Patients with persistent Graves' disease were compared with patients with newly diagnosed Graves' disease using TCR sequencing and RNA sequencing of peripheral blood. The study took place in China and was registered as a clinical trial. A total of roughly 33 samples were covered by TCR sequencing, comprising 13 persistent and 20 or so newly diagnosed Graves' disease patients. The paper's findings and limits, for the study overall: The authors acknowledged the small sample size as a limitation that may reduce accuracy. Because the primary lesion, thyroid tissue, could not be accessed, the study looked at peripheral blood alone. Persistent patients shared more public clonotypes among themselves (around 3,000) than newly diagnosed patients did (roughly 920). Only the TCR beta chain was sequenced and analyzed. Lower TCR Shannon entropy and fewer highly expanded clones were observed in persistent Graves' disease patients than in newly diagnosed patients, which suggested clonal expansion. TRBV28, TRBJ1-2 and TRBJ2-5 were preferentially used in persistent disease, while TRBV20-1 and TRBJ2-1 were favored in newly diagnosed disease.

The germline V gene gives CDR1 as SGHVS and CDR2 as FNYEAQ. From the cysteine up to the phenylalanine, the CDR3 has a length of 15 residues. The CDR3 DNA has 45 bases and is translated from base 1. Clipping removes 5 bases from V and 4 bases from J, with 9 as the unmatched junction base count. The sample's time point label, decoded: newly diagnosed GD, antithyroid drugs for less than 3 months. For both TCR sequencing and RNA sequencing, RNA was extracted from PBMCs in TRIzol. The diagnosis of Graves' disease was made according to American Thyroid Association guidelines. Patients for the study were recruited at an endocrinology department in Xi'an, China. From each patient, about 9 milliliters of peripheral blood was collected into an EDTA anticoagulant tube. Ficoll Paque Plus density gradient separation was used to isolate PBMCs, and no additional T cell sorting was done. An Agilent 2100 Bioanalyzer and agarose gel were used to check RNA quality, while a NanoDrop 2000 measured RNA concentration.

Library creation used multiplex PCR. The sequencer listed for this sample is Illumina HiSeq 4000. iRepertoire HTBI primers and Arm-PCR amplification of CDR3 regions were used to construct TCR beta libraries. Before sequencing, the PCR products underwent gel purification. The published analysis was carried out like this. Gene usage analysis of CDR3 amino acid clonotypes relied on the roughly 60 TRBV and more than twelve TRBJ segments identified across samples. COPE and FqMerger were used to merge filtered high-quality paired reads into contigs. BLAST was used to align contigs to the IMGT TRBV, TRBD and TRBJ reference genes, and CDR3 was defined following IMGT. Any clonotype with a frequency above 0.1% was counted as a highly expanded clone. Shannon entropy was used to measure repertoire diversity, and the Gini coefficient was used to measure V-J evenness. Public clonotypes were defined as clonotypes shared by more than one individual. The public reads were quality trimmed at Q25 with fastp and then assembled into clones with MiXCR by TCRdb, keeping productive beta chains. Every distinct CDR3 protein forms one entry, paired with its most common genes and DNA. The V and J calls and clone size come from TCRdb's table, not from the authors' own analysis. Here the sample has about 380,000 distinct CDR3 sequences; about 14% occur a single time. The top ten clones comprise 20% to 25% of the sample.

This clonotype was seen ten or more times. Its antigen is currently not known. Base qualities are not at hand, and no much larger clone is one base apart. The source of this sequence is a female donor with Graves disease. The chain links TRBV7-6 with TRBJ1-1; 8 bases in the middle match TRBD1. The sample in question was peripheral blood mononuclear cells (PBMCs), obtained at new diagnosis, from a patient treated with antithyroid drugs. The CDR3 has the sequence CASSTATGESTEAFF. The DNA reads TGTGCCAGCAGCACTGCGACAGGGGAGAGCACTGAAGCTTTCTTT.